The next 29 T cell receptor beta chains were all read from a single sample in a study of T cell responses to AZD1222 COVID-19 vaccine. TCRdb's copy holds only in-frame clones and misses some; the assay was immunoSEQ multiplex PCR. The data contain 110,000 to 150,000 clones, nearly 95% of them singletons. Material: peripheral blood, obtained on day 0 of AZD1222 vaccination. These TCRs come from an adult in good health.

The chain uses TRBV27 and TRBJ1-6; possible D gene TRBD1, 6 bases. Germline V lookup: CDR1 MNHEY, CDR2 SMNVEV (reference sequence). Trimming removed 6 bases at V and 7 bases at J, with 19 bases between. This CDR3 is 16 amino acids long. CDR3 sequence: CASSQQGGWENSPLHF. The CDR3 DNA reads TGTGCCAGCAGCCAACAGGGTGGATGGGAAAATTCACCCCTCCACTTT.

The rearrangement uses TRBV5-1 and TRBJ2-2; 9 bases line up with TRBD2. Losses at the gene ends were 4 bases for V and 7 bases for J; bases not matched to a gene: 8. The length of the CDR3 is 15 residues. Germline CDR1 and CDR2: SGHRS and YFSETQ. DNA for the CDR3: TGCGCCAGCAGCGCCGGGACTAGCTATGGCGGGGAGCTGTTTTTT. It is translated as CASSAGTSYGGELFF.

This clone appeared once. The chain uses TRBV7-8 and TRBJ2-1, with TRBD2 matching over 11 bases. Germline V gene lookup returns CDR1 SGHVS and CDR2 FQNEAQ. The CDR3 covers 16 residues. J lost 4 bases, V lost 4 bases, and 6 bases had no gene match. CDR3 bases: TGTGCCAGCAGCTCTCGTAGCGGGAGGGGATACAATGAGCAGTTCTTC. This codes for CASSSRSGRGYNEQFF.

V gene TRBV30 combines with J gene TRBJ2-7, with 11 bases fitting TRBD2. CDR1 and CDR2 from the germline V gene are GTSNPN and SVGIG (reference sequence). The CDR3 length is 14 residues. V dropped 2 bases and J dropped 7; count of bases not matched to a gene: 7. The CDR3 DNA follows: TGTGCCTGGAGTAAAACTAGCGGGAGTTGGGAGCAGTACTTC. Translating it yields CAWSKTSGSWEQYF.

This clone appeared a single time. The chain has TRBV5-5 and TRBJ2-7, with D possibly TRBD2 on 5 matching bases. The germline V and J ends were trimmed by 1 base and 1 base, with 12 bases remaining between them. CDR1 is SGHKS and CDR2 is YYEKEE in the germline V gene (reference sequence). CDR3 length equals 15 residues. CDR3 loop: CASSLKWPGSYEQYF. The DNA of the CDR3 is TGTGCCAGCAGCTTGAAGTGGCCGGGGTCCTACGAGCAGTACTTC.

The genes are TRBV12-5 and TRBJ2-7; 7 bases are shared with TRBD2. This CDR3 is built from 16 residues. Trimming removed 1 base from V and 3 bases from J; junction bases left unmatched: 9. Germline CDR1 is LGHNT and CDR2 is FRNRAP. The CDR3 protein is CASGLDLAEVGYEQYF. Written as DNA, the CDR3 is TGTGCTAGTGGTTTGGATCTAGCGGAGGTGGGCTACGAGCAGTACTTC.

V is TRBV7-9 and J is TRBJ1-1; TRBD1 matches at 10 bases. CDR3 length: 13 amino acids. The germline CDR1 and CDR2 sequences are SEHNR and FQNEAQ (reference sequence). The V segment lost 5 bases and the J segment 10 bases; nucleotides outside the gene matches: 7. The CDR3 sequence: CASSPGQGFLAFF. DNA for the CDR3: TGTGCCAGCAGCCCGGGACAGGGGTTCCTAGCTTTCTTT.

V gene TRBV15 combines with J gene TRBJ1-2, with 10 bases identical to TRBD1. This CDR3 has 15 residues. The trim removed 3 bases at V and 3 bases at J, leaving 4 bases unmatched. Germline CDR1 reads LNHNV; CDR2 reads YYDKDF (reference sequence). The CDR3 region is CATSRGQGSHYGYTF. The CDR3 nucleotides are TGTGCCACCAGCAGGGGACAGGGGTCGCACTATGGCTACACCTTC.

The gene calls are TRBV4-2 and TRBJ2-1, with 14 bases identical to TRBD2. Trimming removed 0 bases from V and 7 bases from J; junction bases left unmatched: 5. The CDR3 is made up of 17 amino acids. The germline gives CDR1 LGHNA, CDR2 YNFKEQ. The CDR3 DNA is TGTGCCAGCAGCCAAGATAGGACTAGCGGGAGGACTAATGAGCAGTTCTTC. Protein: CASSQDRTSGRTNEQFF.

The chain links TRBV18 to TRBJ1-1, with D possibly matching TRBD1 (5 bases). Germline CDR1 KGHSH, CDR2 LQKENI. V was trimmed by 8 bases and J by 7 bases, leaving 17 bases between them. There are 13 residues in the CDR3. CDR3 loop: CASPLPGHFEAFF. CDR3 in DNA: TGTGCCAGCCCTCTCCCAGGGCATTTTGAAGCTTTCTTT.

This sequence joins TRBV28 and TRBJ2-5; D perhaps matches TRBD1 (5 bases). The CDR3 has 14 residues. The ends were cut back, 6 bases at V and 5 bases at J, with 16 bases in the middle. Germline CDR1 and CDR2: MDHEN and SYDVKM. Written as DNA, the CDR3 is TGTGCCAGCAGCCCGCCCAGGGTACGCGAGACCCAGTACTTC. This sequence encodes CASSPPRVRETQYF.

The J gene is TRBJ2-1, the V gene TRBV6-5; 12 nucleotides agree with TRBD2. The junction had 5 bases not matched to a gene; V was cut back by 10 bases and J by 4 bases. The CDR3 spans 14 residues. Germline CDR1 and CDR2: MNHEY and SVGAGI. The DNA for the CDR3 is TGTGCCACCACTACTAGCGGGAGGTACAATGAGCAGTTCTTC. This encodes CATTTSGRYNEQFF.

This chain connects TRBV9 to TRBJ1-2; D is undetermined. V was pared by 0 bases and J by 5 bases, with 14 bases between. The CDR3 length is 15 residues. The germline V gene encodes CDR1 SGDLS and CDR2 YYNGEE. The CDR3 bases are TGTGCCAGCAGCGTAGGTAACGGCGGCGGATATGGCTACACCTTC. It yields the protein CASSVGNGGGYGYTF.

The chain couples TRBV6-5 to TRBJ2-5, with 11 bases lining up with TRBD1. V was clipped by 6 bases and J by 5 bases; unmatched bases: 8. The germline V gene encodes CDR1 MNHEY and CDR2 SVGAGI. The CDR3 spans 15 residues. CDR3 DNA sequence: TGTGCCAGCAGCTGGACAGGGGGCAGATGGGAGACCCAGTACTTC. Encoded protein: CASSWTGGRWETQYF.

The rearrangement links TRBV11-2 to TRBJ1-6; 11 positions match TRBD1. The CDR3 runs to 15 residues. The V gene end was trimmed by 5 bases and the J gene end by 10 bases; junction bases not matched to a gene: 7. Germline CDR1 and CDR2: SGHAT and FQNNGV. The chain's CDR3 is CASSGRGTGGSPLHF. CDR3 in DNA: TGTGCCAGCAGCGGGAGGGGGACAGGGGGGTCACCCCTCCACTTT.

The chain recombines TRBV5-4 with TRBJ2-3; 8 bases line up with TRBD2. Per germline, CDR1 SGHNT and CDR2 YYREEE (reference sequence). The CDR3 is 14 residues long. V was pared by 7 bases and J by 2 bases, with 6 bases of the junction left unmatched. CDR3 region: CASVQAGDTDTQYF. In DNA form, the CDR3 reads TGTGCCAGCGTTCAAGCGGGAGACACAGATACGCAGTATTTT.

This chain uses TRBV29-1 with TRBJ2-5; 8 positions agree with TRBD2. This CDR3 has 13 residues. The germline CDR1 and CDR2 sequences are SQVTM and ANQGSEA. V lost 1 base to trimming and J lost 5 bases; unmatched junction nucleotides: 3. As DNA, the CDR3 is TGCAGCGTTGAAGCGGGAGGGCTGGAGACCCAGTACTTC. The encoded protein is CSVEAGGLETQYF.

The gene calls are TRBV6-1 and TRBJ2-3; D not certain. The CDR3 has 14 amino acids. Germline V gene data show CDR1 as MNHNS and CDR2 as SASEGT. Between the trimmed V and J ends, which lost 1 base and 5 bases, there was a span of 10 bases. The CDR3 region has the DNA TGTGCCAGCAGTGAAGTCTGGTCTGGAGATACGCAGTATTTT. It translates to CASSEVWSGDTQYF.

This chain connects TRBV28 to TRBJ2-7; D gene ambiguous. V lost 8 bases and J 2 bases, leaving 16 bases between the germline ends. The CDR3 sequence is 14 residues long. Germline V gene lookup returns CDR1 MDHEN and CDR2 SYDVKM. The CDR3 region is CASLPTRVPYEQYF. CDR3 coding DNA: TGTGCCAGCCTGCCGACAAGAGTGCCCTACGAGCAGTACTTC.

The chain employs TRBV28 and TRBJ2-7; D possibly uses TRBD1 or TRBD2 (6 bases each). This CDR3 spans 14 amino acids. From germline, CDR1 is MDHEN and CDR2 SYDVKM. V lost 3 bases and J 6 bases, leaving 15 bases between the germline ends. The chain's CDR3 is CASSLPGGAGEQYF. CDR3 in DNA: TGTGCCAGCAGTTTGCCCGGGGGCGCCGGCGAGCAGTACTTC.

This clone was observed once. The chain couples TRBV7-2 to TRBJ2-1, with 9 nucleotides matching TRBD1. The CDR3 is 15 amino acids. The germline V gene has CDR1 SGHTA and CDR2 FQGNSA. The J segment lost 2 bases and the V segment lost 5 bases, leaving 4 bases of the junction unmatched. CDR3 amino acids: CASSQGTGPYNEQFF. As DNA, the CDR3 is TGTGCCAGCAGCCAGGGGACAGGGCCCTACAATGAGCAGTTCTTC.

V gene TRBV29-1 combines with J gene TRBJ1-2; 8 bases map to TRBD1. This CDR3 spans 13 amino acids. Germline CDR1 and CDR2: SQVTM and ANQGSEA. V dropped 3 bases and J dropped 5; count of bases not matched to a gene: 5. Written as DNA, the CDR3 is TGCAGCGTTGAGGGCACAGGGGGTTATGGCTACACCTTC. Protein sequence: CSVEGTGGYGYTF.

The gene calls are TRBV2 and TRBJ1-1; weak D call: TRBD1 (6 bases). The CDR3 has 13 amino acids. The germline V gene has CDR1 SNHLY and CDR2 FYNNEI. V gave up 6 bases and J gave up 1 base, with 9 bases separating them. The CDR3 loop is CASSLQGNTEAFF. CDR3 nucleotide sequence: TGTGCCAGCAGCTTACAGGGGAACACTGAAGCTTTCTTT.

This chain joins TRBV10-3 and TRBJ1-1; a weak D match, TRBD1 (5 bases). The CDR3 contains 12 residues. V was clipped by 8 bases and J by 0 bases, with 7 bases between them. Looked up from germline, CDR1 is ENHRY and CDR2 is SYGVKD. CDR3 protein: CAIGGVNTEAFF. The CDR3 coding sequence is TGTGCCATCGGGGGGGTGAACACTGAAGCTTTCTTT.

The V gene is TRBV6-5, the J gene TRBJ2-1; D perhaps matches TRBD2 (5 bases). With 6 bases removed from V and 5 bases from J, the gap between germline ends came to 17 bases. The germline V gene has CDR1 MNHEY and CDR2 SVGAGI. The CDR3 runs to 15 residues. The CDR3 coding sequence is TGTGCCAGCAGCCCCCTCAAACTAGGTGACAATGAGCAGTTCTTC. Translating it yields CASSPLKLGDNEQFF.

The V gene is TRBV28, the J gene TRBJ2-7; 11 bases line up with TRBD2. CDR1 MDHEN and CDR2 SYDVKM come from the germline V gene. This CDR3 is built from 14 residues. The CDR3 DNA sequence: TGTGCAACGCTTAGGACTAGCGGGTCGGGTGAGCAGTACTTC. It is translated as CATLRTSGSGEQYF. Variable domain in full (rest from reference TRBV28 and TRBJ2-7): DVKVTQSSRYLVKRTGEKVFLECVQDMDHENMFWYRQDPGLGLRLIYFSYDVKMKEKGDIPEGYSVSREKKERFSLILESASTNQTSMYLCATLRTSGSGEQYFGPGTRLTVT.

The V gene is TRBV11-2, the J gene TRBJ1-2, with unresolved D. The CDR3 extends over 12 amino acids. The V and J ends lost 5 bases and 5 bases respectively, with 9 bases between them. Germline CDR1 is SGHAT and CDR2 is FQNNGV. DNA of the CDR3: TGTGCCAGCAGCCGAGAGACATATGGCTACACCTTC. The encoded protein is CASSRETYGYTF.

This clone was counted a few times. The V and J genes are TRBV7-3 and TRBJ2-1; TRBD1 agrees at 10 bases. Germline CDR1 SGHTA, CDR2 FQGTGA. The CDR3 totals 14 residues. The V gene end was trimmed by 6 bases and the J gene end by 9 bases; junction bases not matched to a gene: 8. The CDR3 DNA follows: TGTGCCAGCAGTCCCGGGACAGGGGTGGGTGAGCAGTTCTTC. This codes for CASSPGTGVGEQFF.

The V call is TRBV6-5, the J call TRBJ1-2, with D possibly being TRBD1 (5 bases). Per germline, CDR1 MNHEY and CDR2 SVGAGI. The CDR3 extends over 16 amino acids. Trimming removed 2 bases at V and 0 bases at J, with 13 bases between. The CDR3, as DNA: TGTGCCAGCAGTTACGGCAGGGATCTTACTAACTATGGCTACACCTTC. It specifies CASSYGRDLTNYGYTF.